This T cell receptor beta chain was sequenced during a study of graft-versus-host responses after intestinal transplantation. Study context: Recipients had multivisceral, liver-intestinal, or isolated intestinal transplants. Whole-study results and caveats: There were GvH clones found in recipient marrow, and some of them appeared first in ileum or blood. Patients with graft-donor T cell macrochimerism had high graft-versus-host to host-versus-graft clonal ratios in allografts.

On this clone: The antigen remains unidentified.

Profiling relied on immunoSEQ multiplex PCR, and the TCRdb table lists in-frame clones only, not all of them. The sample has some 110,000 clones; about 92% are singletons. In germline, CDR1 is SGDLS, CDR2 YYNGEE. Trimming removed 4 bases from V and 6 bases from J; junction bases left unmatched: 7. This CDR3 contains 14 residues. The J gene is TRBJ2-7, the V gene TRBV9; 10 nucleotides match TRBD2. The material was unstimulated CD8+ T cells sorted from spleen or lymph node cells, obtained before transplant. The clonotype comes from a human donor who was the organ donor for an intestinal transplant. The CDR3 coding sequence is TGTGCCAGCAGCCCCCCAGCGGGAGGGTCCGAGCAGTACTTC. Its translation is CASSPPAGGSEQYF.